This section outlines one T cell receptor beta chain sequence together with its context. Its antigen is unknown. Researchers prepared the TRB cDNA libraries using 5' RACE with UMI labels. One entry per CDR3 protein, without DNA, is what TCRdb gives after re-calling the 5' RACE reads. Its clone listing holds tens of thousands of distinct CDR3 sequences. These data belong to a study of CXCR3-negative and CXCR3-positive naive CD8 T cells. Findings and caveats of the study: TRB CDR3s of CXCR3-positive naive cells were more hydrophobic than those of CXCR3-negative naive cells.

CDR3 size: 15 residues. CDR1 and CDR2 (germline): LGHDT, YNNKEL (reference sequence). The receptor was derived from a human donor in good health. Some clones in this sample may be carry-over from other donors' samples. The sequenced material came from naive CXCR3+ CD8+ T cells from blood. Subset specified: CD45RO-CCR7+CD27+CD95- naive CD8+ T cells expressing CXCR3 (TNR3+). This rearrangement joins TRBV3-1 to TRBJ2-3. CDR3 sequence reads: CASSQEIKGTDTQYF.